A single T cell receptor beta chain is shown here with its context. What it recognizes is unknown. The sample originates from a study of T cell responses to AZD1222 COVID-19 vaccine. Measured with immunoSEQ multiplex PCR; TCRdb has only the in-frame clones, and not every one. The sample carries over 110,000 clones, just over 90% recorded once. V lost 3 bases to trimming and J lost 3 bases, with 9 bases between them. The germline V gene encodes CDR1 KGHSH and CDR2 LQKENI. CDR3 length: 13 residues. Study-level findings and limits: Unmutated variant regions reportedly attract nearly half of all spike-specific TCRs. Donors were mostly white British, more females; clonal diversity possibly underestimated. Recipients of AZD1222 seropositive at baseline numbered only 6 or 7. Vaccine-associated CD4 TCRs ranged over spike, dominating at 160-218 and 743-854.

This specimen was peripheral blood, taken on day 0 of AZD1222 vaccination. This chain connects TRBV18 to TRBJ2-7; D unresolved. The sequence derives from an adult in good health. The CDR3 here is CASSPWPFYEQYF. CDR3 sequence (DNA): TGTGCCAGCTCACCGTGGCCTTTCTACGAGCAGTACTTC.